These 16 T cell receptor beta chains were all obtained from the same sample, sequenced in a study of esophageal squamous cell carcinoma under preoperative chemotherapy. Each CDR3 protein gets one entry after TCRdb re-called the PCR reads with MiXCR. The top ten clones hold roughly 28% of a sample with about 15,000 distinct CDR3 sequences, under 55% of them seen once. The time point was: before preoperative PTX-NDP chemotherapy. Collection of the sample occurred from a patient given preoperative chemotherapy. The receptors derive from a human donor with esophageal squamous cell carcinoma. The donor label of this sample is uncertain.

This clonotype was observed at least ten times. The chain links TRBV7-2 to TRBJ2-1, with D unclear. The CDR3 runs 14 residues. Trimming took off 2 bases at V and 5 bases at J, with 10 bases between the two ends. Germline lookup yields CDR1 SGHTA and CDR2 FQGNSA. The CDR3 region has the DNA TGTGCCAGCAGCTTAAGAAACGGAGACAATGAGCAGTTCTTC. As protein: CASSLRNGDNEQFF. The full variable domain, in which reference TRBV7-2 and TRBJ2-1 provide the parts outside the CDR3, is GAGVSQSPSNKVTEKGKDVELRCDPISGHTALYWYRQSLGQGLEFLIYFQGNSAPDKSGLPSDRFSAERTGGSVSTLTIQRTQQEDSAVYLCASSLRNGDNEQFFGPGTRLTVL.

The chain couples TRBV6-1 to TRBJ2-5; 13 nucleotides match TRBD2. The DNA end favors TRBJ2-7, so the J call may be wrong. Germline V lookup: CDR1 MNHNS, CDR2 SASEGT. The CDR3 covers 15 residues. CDR3 bases: TGTGCCAGCAGCACTAGGACTAGCGGGAGATACGAGCAGTACTTC. Its translation is CASSTRTSGRYEQYF.

The CDR3 sequence: CASSRGVRTRAETQFF. DNA of the CDR3: TGTGCCAGCTCCCGAGGAGTACGAACACGGGCGGAGACCCAGTTCTTC. The gene calls are TRBV6-2 or TRBV6-3 and TRBJ2-1; no firm D call. Deletions cut 8 bases from V and 13 bases from J, with 30 bases between. The germline CDR1 and CDR2 sequences are MNHEY and SVGEGT. The CDR3 has 16 residues.

This chain links TRBV10-2 with TRBJ2-1, with D unclear. The CDR3 spans 13 residues. V was pared by 6 bases and J by 10 bases, with 16 bases between. Germline CDR1 is WSHSY and CDR2 is SAAADI. This CDR3 reads CASSLGLVYEQFF. The CDR3 DNA follows: TGCGCCAGCAGCCTAGGGCTAGTCTACGAGCAGTTCTTC.

This clonotype was seen more than once but under ten times. The V and J genes are TRBV6-5 and TRBJ2-3, with 8 nucleotides matching TRBD2. The CDR3 extends over 16 amino acids. Germline V gives CDR1 MNHEY, CDR2 SVGAGI. Losses at the gene ends were 3 bases for V and 5 bases for J; bases not matched to a gene: 10. CDR3 region: CASSYSSGSGGDTQYF. CDR3 DNA: TGTGCCAGCAGTTATTCAAGCGGGAGCGGTGGAGATACGCAGTATTTT.

This clonotype was seen ten or more times. A much bigger clone sits one base away, suggesting this may be a read error. V is TRBV6-1 and J is TRBJ2-5; 11 bases map to TRBD2. Trimming cost V 8 bases and J 11 bases; bases outside gene matches: 16. The CDR3 is 15 residues long. CDR1 and CDR2 (germline): MNHNS, SASEGT. For the CDR3, the DNA is TGTGCCAGCCGAGGGGGGACTAGCGGTCTCAATGAGCAGTACTTC. Translating gives CASRGGTSGLNEQYF.

V gene TRBV11-3 combines with J gene TRBJ2-3; 7 bases fit TRBD2. The J call may be incorrect, as the DNA end agrees better with TRBJ2-1. CDR1 SGHNT and CDR2 YENEEA come from the germline V gene. This CDR3 contains 15 residues. CDR3 nucleotide sequence: TGTGCCAGCAGCATCCCTAGCGGCTCCTACAATGAGCAGTTCTTC. This gives the protein CASSIPSGSYNEQFF.

With respect to this clonotype: Sequence at one end of the junction differs from germline and may be a read error. The rearrangement uses TRBV12-3 or TRBV12-4 and TRBJ2-3; 7 positions agree with TRBD2. The CDR3 spans 15 residues. CDR3 in DNA: TGTGGCAGGAGGGGAGGGAGCCGAGGCACAGATACGCAGTACTTT. Translation: CGRRGGSRGTDTQYF.

The chain employs TRBV5-4 and TRBJ1-1; unclear D gene. This CDR3 comprises 14 residues. The V gene's germline CDR1 is SGHNT and CDR2 YYREEE (reference sequence). Trimming pared 7 bases from V and 3 bases from J, leaving 16 bases between. CDR3 in amino acids: CASRSLERDTEAFF. CDR3 nucleotide sequence: TGTGCCAGCCGTTCCCTGGAAAGGGACACTGAAGCTTTCTTT.

The chain recombines TRBV27 with TRBJ2-3; weak D call: TRBD1 (6 bases). Looked up from germline, CDR1 is MNHEY and CDR2 is SMNVEV (reference sequence). This CDR3 is 14 amino acids long. V lost 2 bases to trimming and J lost 4 bases, with 10 bases between them. The CDR3 sequence: CASSLTQGSDTQYF. CDR3 DNA sequence: TGTGCCAGCAGTTTAACCCAGGGGTCAGATACGCAGTATTTT.

By proportion, this clonotype is medium-sized. This chain connects TRBV6-1 to TRBJ2-1, with unresolved D. CDR1 is MNHNS and CDR2 is SASEGT in the germline V gene. Trimming left V 3 bases short and J 2 bases short, with 8 bases between. The CDR3 contains 14 residues. This CDR3 is CASSELRTYNEQFF. DNA for the CDR3: TGTGCCAGCAGTGAGTTGCGAACCTACAATGAGCAGTTCTTC.

The V and J genes are TRBV7-2 and TRBJ2-1; 8 nucleotides line up with TRBD1. The germline V gene encodes CDR1 SGHTA and CDR2 FQGNSA. The CDR3 is 15 amino acids. The trim removed 1 base at V and 4 bases at J, leaving 3 bases unmatched. The CDR3 coding sequence is TGTGCCAGCAGCTTAGATACAGGGGGGTACAATGAGCAGTTCTTC. Amino acid sequence: CASSLDTGGYNEQFF.

This clonotype is large (0.1 to 1%) within its sample. The V call is TRBV7-2, the J call TRBJ2-7; D is uncertain. Germline V CDR1 and CDR2: SGHTA, FQGNSA. V was cut by 2 bases and J by 1 base, with 9 bases left in between. The length of the CDR3 is 14 residues. The CDR3 DNA is TGTGCCAGCAGCTTAAATCCCGGATCCTACGAGCAGTACTTC. Amino acid sequence: CASSLNPGSYEQYF.

Turning to this clonotype: The junction differs from germline at one of its ends, possibly a read error. The chain uses TRBV7-2 and TRBJ2-4; 7 bases are a match to TRBD1. Germline CDR1 SGHTA, CDR2 FQGNSA. The CDR3 runs to 15 residues. The CDR3 region is CASSQGVIAQNIQYF. CDR3 sequence (DNA): TGTGCCAGCAGCCAGGGGGTAATAGCCCAAAACATTCAGTACTTC.

This clonotype was observed a handful of times. The rearrangement joins TRBV6-2 or TRBV6-3 to TRBJ2-3; D is perhaps TRBD1 (6 bases). V lost 7 bases and J 4 bases, leaving 18 bases between the germline ends. The CDR3 runs to 15 residues. CDR1 and CDR2 (germline): MNHEY, SVGEGT. This CDR3 is CASIRQDGIPDTQYF. CDR3 nucleotides: TGTGCCAGCATTCGACAGGACGGGATCCCAGATACGCAGTATTTT.

This clonotype came up a few times. This sequence joins TRBV28 and TRBJ2-5; TRBD2 aligns across 8 bases. The J call is in doubt because the DNA end fits TRBJ2-7 better. Germline V gene lookup returns CDR1 MDHEN and CDR2 SYDVKM. This CDR3 contains 14 residues. CDR3 region: CASRNGGGGREQYF. The CDR3, as DNA: TGTGCCAGCAGGAACGGGGGGGGGGGTCGCGAGCAGTACTTC.